The subject of this entry is one TCR beta chain. Antigen specificity is unknown. These data originate in a study of human T cells and chemical hapten exposure. Overall study: Epicutaneous patch tests delivered 0.01% DPC to the upper back, with evaluation at 6 days. Study results and caveats: No alteration of TCRs above 1 in 1000 frequency was seen with DPC sensitization.

Each CDR3 protein gets one entry after TCRdb re-called the RACE reads with MiXCR. The sample yields fewer than 100,000 distinct CDR3 sequences, 11% seen once. The time point here: patch test 2, 6 weeks after DPC sensitization. Treatment reported: therapeutic diphenylcyclopropenone sensitization with weekly scalp DPC. The TCR was taken from a young man with alopecia areata. Some clones in this sample may be carry-over from other donors' samples. Sequenced material: whole blood, taken in connection with sensitization to the hapten diphenylcyclopropenone (DPC).

The DNA of the CDR3 is TGTGCCAGCTCACCATCCGGGGCAGGGGGGAACACTGAAGCTTTCTTT. Protein: CASSPSGAGGNTEAFF. This chain connects TRBV18 to TRBJ1-1; 7 bases are shared with TRBD1. CDR3 length: 16 amino acids. Looked up from germline, CDR1 is KGHSH and CDR2 is LQKENI. Trimming at V came to 2 bases and at J to 1 base, leaving 7 bases not matched to a gene.